The present T cell receptor (beta chain) was sequenced within a study of Ad26.COV2.S vaccination and SARS-CoV-2 variants. Study-wide findings and caveats: Vaccine and placebo recipients had similar non-spike TCR breadth. Analyses of TCR breadth and depth may have underestimated total T cell responses. Vaccine recipients surpassed placebo recipients in spike-specific TCR breadth.

V shed 0 bases and J shed 14 bases, with 9 bases lying between them. The CDR3 runs 10 residues. Germline values: CDR1 DFQATT, CDR2 SNEGSKA (reference sequence). Treatment indicated: roughly 20 received Ad26.COV2.S at low or high dose, single or two shots; about 5 received placebo; per-sample allocation not given. Repertoires come from day 63 after the first vaccine or placebo injection. Within Boston, the person who donated was an adult of 18-55 years. Remarks on this clone: Its specificity is unknown.

Some clones are missing from TCRdb's copy, which holds only in-frame ones; the method was immunoSEQ multiplex PCR. The sample holds 450,000 to 550,000 clones; about 88% are singletons and the top ten take approximately 1.7%. The input for sequencing was peripheral blood, taken in a trial of Ad26.COV2.S vaccine versus placebo. This clonotype originated in a person aged 18-60 years who received the Ad26.COV2.S COVID-19 vaccine or a placebo. The rearrangement joins TRBV20-1 to TRBJ2-3; D not certain. The CDR3 nucleotides read TGCAGTGCTAGAGAGGAAAGGTCGTATTTT. Amino acid sequence: CSAREERSYF.